The source of this T cell receptor beta chain is a study of shared clonotypes between healthy human individuals. Genomic DNA of each subset was evenly split across several immunoSEQ plates. Some clones are missing from TCRdb's copy, which holds only in-frame ones; the method was immunoSEQ multiplex PCR. The table records more than 2 million clones, 85% to 95% of them present only once. Comments on this clone: What it binds is not known.

Notes on the study in general: Researchers sampled blood only, noting tissue repertoires likely differ. Only a few donors were included, so the genetic and exposure-history diversity represented was limited. All-four-donor shared clonotypes had higher generation probabilities than non-shared clonotypes did.

CDR1 SGHVS and CDR2 FQNEAQ come from the germline V gene. CDR3 size: 16 residues. The V and J ends lost 1 base and 2 bases respectively, with 14 bases between them. Selected positively for CCR7 and CD45RO-negative, naive CD8 cells excluded terminally differentiated effector memory CD45RA+ cells. The specimen was naive CD8+ T cells from PBMCs. The chain joins TRBV7-8 to TRBJ1-2, with D unclear. This TCR came from a man aged 18 to 35 in good health. Some clones in this sample may be carry-over from other donors' samples. The CDR3 DNA follows: TGTGCCAGCAGCTTAGTAGGACTCCATCCCAACTATGGCTACACCTTC. Residues: CASSLVGLHPNYGYTF.